These 32 T cell receptor beta chains were all obtained from the same sample, sequenced in a study of T cell repertoires in cytomegalovirus infection (dated 2019 in TCRdb). The sequencing machine was an Illumina HiSeq 1500. TCRdb reran the public reads through fastp at Q25 and MiXCR, keeping productive beta chains. Identical CDR3 proteins give one entry, which carries the most common genes and DNA. In this sample the table shows fewer than 200,000 distinct CDR3 sequences, roughly a fifth of which occur a single time. The ten largest clones capture around 3.1% of the sample. The sample taken for sequencing was PBMCs. The receptors shown here come from a human donor in good health (CMV status not recorded). Some clones in this sample may be carry-over from other donors' samples.

J is TRBJ2-6 and V is TRBV12-3 or TRBV12-4; TRBD1 matches 12 bases. The CDR3 consists of 17 residues. V lost 5 bases, J lost 5 bases, and 7 bases stayed unmatched. The CDR3 region has the DNA TGTGCCAGCAGTCCGGGACAGGGGGCTAGCTGGGCCAACGTCCTGACTTTC. Amino acids: CASSPGQGASWANVLTF.

For this clonotype: One junction end does not reproduce the germline sequence, and a read error may be involved. CDR3 amino acids: CASTQGGLGYTF. The CDR3 DNA reads as TGTGCCAGCACCCAAGGTGGCCTTGGCTACACCTTC. The chain is built from TRBV3-1 and TRBJ1-2, with D hard to call. The CDR3 totals 12 residues. The V gene's germline CDR1 is LGHDT and CDR2 YNNKEL (reference sequence).

J is TRBJ1-2 and V is TRBV2; possible D gene TRBD1, 5 bases. Germline lookup yields CDR1 SNHLY and CDR2 FYNNEI. Trimming cost V 6 bases and J 8 bases, with 22 bases left between them. This CDR3 contains 15 residues. The CDR3 reads CASRGSSQGARGYTF. As DNA, the CDR3 is TGTGCCAGCAGGGGTTCGAGCCAGGGTGCGCGGGGCTACACCTTC.

This chain uses TRBV5-1 with TRBJ1-1; unclear D gene. The CDR3 runs to 16 residues. The germline CDR1 and CDR2 sequences are SGHRS and YFSETQ. Trimming took off 0 bases at V and 8 bases at J, with 20 bases between the two ends. The CDR3 sequence is CASSLDSGRSISEAFF. The CDR3 nucleotides read TGCGCCAGCAGCTTGGACAGCGGCCGAAGCATATCCGAAGCTTTCTTT.

There are many counts of this clonotype. The V gene is TRBV7-2, the J gene TRBJ2-1; 8 bases align to TRBD2. Germline lookup yields CDR1 SGHTA and CDR2 FQGNSA. The CDR3 covers 13 residues. The J segment lost 15 bases and the V segment lost 4 bases, leaving 11 bases of the junction unmatched. For the CDR3, the DNA is TGTGCCAGCAGCTCAGAGGTTGCGGGAGGCCTGTTCTTC. Residues: CASSSEVAGGLFF. The full variable domain, completed using reference TRBV7-2 and TRBJ2-1, is GAGVSQSPSNKVTEKGKDVELRCDPISGHTALYWYRQSLGQGLEFLIYFQGNSAPDKSGLPSDRFSAERTGGSVSTLTIQRTQQEDSAVYLCASSSEVAGGLFFGPGTRLTVL.

This clonotype showed up just a few times. The CDR3 reads CASSEGRLYGYTF. DNA for the CDR3: TGTGCCAGCAGCGAGGGACGGCTCTATGGCTACACCTTC. V and J are TRBV5-6 and TRBJ1-2; tentative D call: TRBD1 (5 bases). The V end lost 4 bases, the J end lost 4 bases, and 11 bases lay between the germline ends. CDR1 and CDR2 (germline): SGHDT, YYEEEE. CDR3 length equals 13 residues.

This clonotype has just a few counts. The CDR3 here is CAISGTDLDTQYF. The CDR3 DNA is TGTGCCATCAGTGGAACCGACCTGGATACGCAGTATTTT. This chain joins TRBV10-3 and TRBJ2-3; no firm D call. The CDR3 length is 13 residues. In germline, CDR1 is ENHRY, CDR2 SYGVKD. Trimming took off 4 bases at V and 6 bases at J, with 11 bases between the two ends.

The V gene is TRBV29-1, the J gene TRBJ1-2; D unclear. The CDR3 is 11 residues long. The germline V gene encodes CDR1 SQVTM and CDR2 ANQGSEA. V was cut by 6 bases and J by 6 bases, with 11 bases left in between. The CDR3 DNA sequence: TGCAGCGTGTGGACCTTGGATGGCTACACCTTC. It encodes CSVWTLDGYTF.

The V and J genes are TRBV29-1 and TRBJ2-7; a weak D match, TRBD2 (6 bases). CDR1 is SQVTM, CDR2 ANQGSEA, per germline. V was cut by 2 bases and J by 2 bases, with 10 bases left in between. There are 13 residues in the CDR3. The CDR3 coding sequence is TGCAGCGTTGAACGGGACTCACCCTACGAGCAGTACTTC. This encodes CSVERDSPYEQYF.

The CDR3 DNA sequence: TGTGCCAGCAGTCGAACTGGAGCAGATACGCAGTATTTT. This encodes CASSRTGADTQYF. The chain has TRBV12-3 or TRBV12-4 and TRBJ2-3; no definite D call. V gave up 5 bases and J gave up 4 bases, with 10 bases separating them. The CDR3 extends over 13 amino acids.

The chain links TRBV7-2 to TRBJ1-6; 9 nucleotides line up with TRBD1. This CDR3 has 19 amino acids. CDR1 and CDR2 (germline): SGHTA, FQGNSA. V dropped 1 base and J dropped 7; count of bases not matched to a gene: 14. The CDR3 region is CASSLGGDREWRRNSPLHF. The CDR3 DNA sequence: TGTGCCAGCAGCTTAGGGGGGGACAGGGAGTGGCGCAGGAATTCACCCCTCCACTTT. The whole variable domain, remainder taken from reference TRBV7-2 and TRBJ1-6, is GAGVSQSPSNKVTEKGKDVELRCDPISGHTALYWYRQSLGQGLEFLIYFQGNSAPDKSGLPSDRFSAERTGGSVSTLTIQRTQQEDSAVYLCASSLGGDREWRRNSPLHFGNGTRLTVT.

This clonotype was detected many times. The chain joins TRBV19 to TRBJ2-7; no reliable D call. The germline V gene encodes CDR1 LNHDA and CDR2 SQIVND (reference sequence). The V and J ends lost 4 bases and 3 bases respectively, with 10 bases between them. CDR3 length equals 13 residues. The CDR3 sequence: CASSTATNYEQYF. DNA for the CDR3: TGTGCCAGTAGTACGGCGACCAACTACGAGCAGTACTTC.

This clonotype was seen a few times. The rearrangement uses TRBV12-3 or TRBV12-4 and TRBJ1-1; D gene ambiguous. Trimming stripped 6 bases from V and 6 bases from J, with 8 bases between. This CDR3 region has 11 residues. The CDR3 loop is CASRLTSEAFF. The CDR3 region has the DNA TGTGCCAGCAGGCTCACGTCTGAAGCTTTCTTT.

There are many counts of this clonotype. The gene calls are TRBV7-2 and TRBJ1-5, with D tentatively TRBD1 (5 bases). The CDR3 totals 14 residues. V lost 6 bases, J lost 7 bases, and 16 bases lay in between. From germline, CDR1 is SGHTA and CDR2 FQGNSA. The CDR3: CASSEGSGGQPQHF. The CDR3 bases are TGTGCCAGCAGTGAGGGATCGGGGGGGCAGCCCCAGCATTTT.

This clonotype was seen a handful of times. The V gene is TRBV19, the J gene TRBJ2-3; 9 bases align to TRBD2. This CDR3 contains 15 residues. Germline V gene sequence: CDR1 LNHDA, CDR2 SQIVND (reference sequence). The trim removed 3 bases at V and 2 bases at J, leaving 3 bases unmatched. The CDR3 loop reads CASSIVAGVTDTQYF. CDR3 nucleotide sequence: TGTGCCAGTAGTATCGTAGCGGGAGTCACAGATACGCAGTATTTT. The full variable domain, completed using reference TRBV19 and TRBJ2-3, is DGGITQSPKYLFRKEGQNVTLSCEQNLNHDAMYWYRQDPGQGLRLIYYSQIVNDFQKGDIAEGYSVSREKKESFPLTVTSAQKNPTAFYLCASSIVAGVTDTQYFGPGTRLTVL.

This chain links TRBV19 with TRBJ1-4; TRBD1 matches at 9 bases. CDR1 and CDR2 (germline): LNHDA, SQIVND (reference sequence). V shed 6 bases, J shed 3 bases, and the junction held 2 bases outside the gene matches. The length of the CDR3 is 14 residues. The CDR3 spells CASSRTGANEKLFF. CDR3 in DNA: TGTGCCAGTAGCCGGACAGGGGCTAATGAAAAACTGTTTTTT. Full variable domain (missing parts from reference TRBV19 and TRBJ1-4): DGGITQSPKYLFRKEGQNVTLSCEQNLNHDAMYWYRQDPGQGLRLIYYSQIVNDFQKGDIAEGYSVSREKKESFPLTVTSAQKNPTAFYLCASSRTGANEKLFFGSGTQLSVL.

This clonotype was detected once. The chain joins TRBV7-3 to TRBJ1-1, with D maybe TRBD1 (6 bases). Trimming removed 6 bases from V and 0 bases from J, with 14 bases in between. The CDR3 extends over 15 amino acids. Germline CDR1 reads SGHTA; CDR2 reads FQGTGA. CDR3 protein: CASRSSRGMNTEAFF. Written as DNA, the CDR3 is TGTGCCAGCAGATCTTCAAGGGGGATGAACACTGAAGCTTTCTTT.

This clonotype was seen repeatedly, ten times or more. The chain recombines TRBV7-3 with TRBJ2-5; tentatively, D is TRBD1 (6 bases). V was trimmed by 4 bases and J by 5 bases, leaving 11 bases between them. CDR1 and CDR2 (germline): SGHTA, FQGTGA. The CDR3 has 13 residues. The CDR3 sequence: CASSSKGVETQYF. The CDR3 DNA reads as TGTGCCAGCAGCTCTAAGGGGGTTGAGACCCAGTACTTC.

The V and J genes are TRBV6-6 and TRBJ1-2; possibly TRBD1 for D (6 bases). The germline gives CDR1 MNHNY, CDR2 SVGAGI (reference sequence). Trimming shortened V by 5 bases and J by 3 bases, and 25 bases separated the two germline ends. The CDR3 consists of 18 residues. CDR3 sequence (DNA): TGTGCCAGCAGTACCCCAGCCATAGTAGTCGGACAGTACTATGGCTACACCTTC. The encoded protein is CASSTPAIVVGQYYGYTF.

The rearrangement links TRBV11-3 to TRBJ2-2, with TRBD1 matching 8 bases. Unmatched junction bases numbered 4, after V lost 3 bases and J lost 1 base. This CDR3 region has 16 residues. Germline V gene sequence: CDR1 SGHNT, CDR2 YENEEA. The CDR3 sequence is CASSLGQAGNTGELFF. CDR3 nucleotide sequence: TGTGCCAGCAGCTTGGGACAGGCCGGGAACACCGGGGAGCTGTTTTTT.

The V call is TRBV12-3 or TRBV12-4, the J call TRBJ1-1; 8 bases match TRBD1. The CDR3 consists of 14 residues. The V and J ends lost 6 bases and 6 bases, in that order; junction bases with no gene match: 9. This CDR3 is CASRRTGSLPEAFF. In DNA, the CDR3 is TGTGCCAGCAGGAGGACAGGGTCCTTGCCTGAAGCTTTCTTT.

This sequence joins TRBV19 and TRBJ1-2; D is ambiguous. The CDR3 spans 14 residues. V was trimmed by 1 base and J by 3 bases, leaving 9 bases between them. CDR1 is LNHDA and CDR2 is SQIVND in the germline V gene (reference sequence). In nucleotides, the CDR3 is TGTGCCAGTAGTATAGCGGCCACTGACTATGGCTACACCTTC. It translates to CASSIAATDYGYTF.

This clonotype was recorded many times. The rearrangement links TRBV7-2 to TRBJ2-7; D may be TRBD2 (5 bases). CDR3 length equals 16 residues. Germline CDR1 and CDR2: SGHTA and FQGNSA. V dropped 4 bases and J dropped 1 base, with 17 bases sitting between them. Here the CDR3 DNA reads TGTGCCAGCAGCTCCCACGCGGGCCGTCGGTCCTACGAGCAGTACTTC. Protein sequence: CASSSHAGRRSYEQYF.

V usage is TRBV2 and J usage is TRBJ2-7; TRBD2 might be the D (5 bases). From germline, CDR1 is SNHLY and CDR2 FYNNEI. The CDR3 length is 13 residues. V was cut by 4 bases and J by 2 bases, with 9 bases left in between. DNA for the CDR3: TGTGCCAGCAGTGGAAGCGGACCCTACGAGCAGTACTTC. Translating gives CASSGSGPYEQYF.

Many counts were recorded for this clonotype. The rearrangement joins TRBV6-5 to TRBJ2-7; TRBD1 matches at 10 bases. Germline CDR1 MNHEY, CDR2 SVGAGI. The CDR3 length is 14 residues. The ends lost 0 bases at V and 7 bases at J; junction bases unmatched: 3. The CDR3 region is CASSYSGTGEEQYF. As DNA, the CDR3 is TGTGCCAGCAGTTACTCGGGGACAGGGGAAGAGCAGTACTTC.

This clonotype was detected ten times or more. J is TRBJ2-1 and V is TRBV15; TRBD1 or TRBD2 may be the D gene (5 bases each). The CDR3 is 16 residues long. Germline V gene lookup returns CDR1 LNHNV and CDR2 YYDKDF (reference sequence). V was clipped by 0 bases and J by 6 bases, with 15 bases between them. The CDR3 region has the DNA TGTGCCACCAGCAGAGATTTATGGTCGAGGGGCAATGAGCAGTTCTTC. Amino acid sequence: CATSRDLWSRGNEQFF.

CDR3 DNA: TGCAGTGTCCAGGGGCAGGGGTATAGTGAGCAGTACTTC. Translated: CSVQGQGYSEQYF. The rearrangement links TRBV20-1 to TRBJ2-7, with a possible D match to TRBD1 (6 bases). From germline, CDR1 is DFQATT and CDR2 SNEGSKA (reference sequence). Trimming removed 7 bases from V and 7 bases from J, with 20 bases in between. The CDR3 contains 13 residues.

Details on this clonotype: Compared with germline, one end of the junction differs, possibly owing to a read error. The J gene is TRBJ2-1, the V gene TRBV4-3; D assignment may be TRBD1 or TRBD2 (5 bases each). Germline V gene data show CDR1 as LGHNA and CDR2 as YSLEER. The CDR3 length is 15 residues. Here the CDR3 reads CASSEETGPIQTQFF. The CDR3, as DNA: TGCGCCAGCAGCGAAGAGACGGGACCCATCCAAACGCAGTTCTTC.

The table lists this clonotype with a few counts. This chain joins TRBV5-1 and TRBJ1-2; perhaps TRBD1 as D (5 bases). CDR1 SGHRS and CDR2 YFSETQ come from the germline V gene. The V gene lost 4 bases and the J gene lost 2 bases, with 9 bases spanning the gap. The CDR3 contains 13 residues. The CDR3 coding sequence is TGCGCCAGCAGCGAGACAGAGAACTATGGCTACACCTTC. Amino acid sequence: CASSETENYGYTF.

This chain uses TRBV29-1 with TRBJ2-7; no reliable D call. Trimming took 4 bases from V and 5 from J, leaving 12 bases between them. This CDR3 is built from 12 residues. CDR1 is SQVTM and CDR2 is ANQGSEA in the germline V gene. CDR3 in DNA: TGCAGCGTTGCGTCGGGCGACCACGAGCAGTACTTC. Its translation: CSVASGDHEQYF.

The V gene is TRBV2, the J gene TRBJ2-2, with 10 nucleotides matching TRBD2. The ends lost 3 bases at V and 5 bases at J; junction bases unmatched: 3. This CDR3 contains 15 residues. Germline V gene lookup returns CDR1 SNHLY and CDR2 FYNNEI. The CDR3 DNA reads as TGTGCCAGCAGTGAGCTAGCGGGAGATACCGGGGAGCTGTTTTTT. Translated: CASSELAGDTGELFF.

The V gene is TRBV7-2, the J gene TRBJ1-1, with TRBD1 matching over 7 bases. CDR3 length: 16 amino acids. Germline values: CDR1 SGHTA, CDR2 FQGNSA. The junction had 8 bases not matched to a gene; V was cut back by 4 bases and J by 0 bases. CDR3 sequence (DNA): TGTGCCAGCAGCTCCTCAGGGGGATCCTTGAACACTGAAGCTTTCTTT. Translating gives CASSSSGGSLNTEAFF.